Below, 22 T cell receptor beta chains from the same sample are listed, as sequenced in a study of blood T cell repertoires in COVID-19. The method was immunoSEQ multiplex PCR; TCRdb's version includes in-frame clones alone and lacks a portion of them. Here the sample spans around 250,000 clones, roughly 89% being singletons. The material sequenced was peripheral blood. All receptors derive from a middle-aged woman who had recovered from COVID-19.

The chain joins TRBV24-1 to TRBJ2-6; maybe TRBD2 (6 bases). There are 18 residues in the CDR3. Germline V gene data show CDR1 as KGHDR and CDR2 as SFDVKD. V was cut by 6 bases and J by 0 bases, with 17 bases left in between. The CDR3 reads CATSPRDGSDSGANVLTF. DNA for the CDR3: TGTGCCACCAGTCCCCGGGACGGGAGCGACTCTGGGGCCAACGTCCTGACTTTC.

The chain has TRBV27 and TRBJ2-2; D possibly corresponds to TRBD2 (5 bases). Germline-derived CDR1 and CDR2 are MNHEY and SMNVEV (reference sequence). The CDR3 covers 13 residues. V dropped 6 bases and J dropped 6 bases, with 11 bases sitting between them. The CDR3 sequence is CASRSLGAGELFF. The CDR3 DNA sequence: TGTGCCAGCAGATCCCTCGGGGCCGGGGAGCTGTTTTTT.

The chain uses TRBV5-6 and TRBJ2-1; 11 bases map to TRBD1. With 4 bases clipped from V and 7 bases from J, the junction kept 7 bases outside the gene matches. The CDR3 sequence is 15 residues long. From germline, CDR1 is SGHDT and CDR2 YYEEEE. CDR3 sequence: CASSAGQGARNEQFF. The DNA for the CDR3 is TGTGCCAGCAGCGCCGGACAGGGGGCGAGGAATGAGCAGTTCTTC.

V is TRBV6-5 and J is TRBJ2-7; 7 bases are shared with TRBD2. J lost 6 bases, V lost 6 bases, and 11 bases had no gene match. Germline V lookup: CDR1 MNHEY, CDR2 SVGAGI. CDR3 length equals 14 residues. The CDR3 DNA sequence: TGTGCCAGCAGCTTCGGGACTACCCCCGGCGAGCAGTACTTC. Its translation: CASSFGTTPGEQYF.

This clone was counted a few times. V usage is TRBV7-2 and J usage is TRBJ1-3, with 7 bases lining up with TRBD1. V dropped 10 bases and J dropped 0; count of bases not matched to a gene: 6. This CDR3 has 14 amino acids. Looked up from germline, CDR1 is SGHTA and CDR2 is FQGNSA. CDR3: CAKLGDSSGNTIYF. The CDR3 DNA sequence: TGTGCCAAATTAGGGGACAGCTCTGGAAACACCATATATTTT.

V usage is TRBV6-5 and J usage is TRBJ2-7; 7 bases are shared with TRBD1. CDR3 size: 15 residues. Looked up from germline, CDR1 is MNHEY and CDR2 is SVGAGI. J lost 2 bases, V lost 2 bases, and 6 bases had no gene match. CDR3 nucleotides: TGTGCCAGCAGTTACCTCCGGGACAGCACCTACGAGCAGTACTTC. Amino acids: CASSYLRDSTYEQYF.

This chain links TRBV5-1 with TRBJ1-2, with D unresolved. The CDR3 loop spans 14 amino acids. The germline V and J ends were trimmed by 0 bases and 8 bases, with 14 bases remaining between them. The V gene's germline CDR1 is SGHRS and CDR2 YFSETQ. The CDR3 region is CASSLDGVEVGYTF. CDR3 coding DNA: TGCGCCAGCAGCTTGGATGGGGTGGAGGTGGGCTACACCTTC.

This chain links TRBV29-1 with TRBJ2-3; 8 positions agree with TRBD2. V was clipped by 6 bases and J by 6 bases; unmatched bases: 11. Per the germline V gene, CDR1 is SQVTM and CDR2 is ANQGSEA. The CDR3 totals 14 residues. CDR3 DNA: TGCAGCGTCTCCGGGACTAGGCAATTGGATACGCAGTATTTT. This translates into CSVSGTRQLDTQYF.

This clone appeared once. The DNA for the CDR3 is TGTGCCAGCAGTGACCCAGGACTGAGGGTGGACTACGAGCAGTACTTC. Encoded protein: CASSDPGLRVDYEQYF. This chain links TRBV6-4 with TRBJ2-7; TRBD2 is a possible D gene (5 bases). The CDR3 contains 16 residues. Germline V gene data show CDR1 as MRHNA and CDR2 as SNTAGT. Trimming took 2 bases from V and 3 from J, leaving 17 bases between them.

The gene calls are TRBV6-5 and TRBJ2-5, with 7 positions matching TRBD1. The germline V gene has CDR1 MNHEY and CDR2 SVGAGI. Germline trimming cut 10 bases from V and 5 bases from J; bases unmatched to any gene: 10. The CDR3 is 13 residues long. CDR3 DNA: TGTGCCACCGATAGACAGGGATCCGAGACCCAGTACTTC. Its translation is CATDRQGSETQYF.

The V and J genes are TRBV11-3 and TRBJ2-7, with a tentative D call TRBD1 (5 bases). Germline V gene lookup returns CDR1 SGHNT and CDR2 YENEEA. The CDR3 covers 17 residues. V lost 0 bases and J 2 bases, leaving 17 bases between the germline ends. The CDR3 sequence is CASSLDLTRQDTYEQYF. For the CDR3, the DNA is TGTGCCAGCAGCTTAGATCTAACTCGGCAGGACACCTACGAGCAGTACTTC. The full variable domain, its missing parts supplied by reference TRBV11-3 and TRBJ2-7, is EAGVVQSPRYKIIEKKQPVAFWCNPISGHNTLYWYLQNLGQGPELLIRYENEEAVDDSQLPKDRFSAERLKGVDSTLKIQPAELGDSAVYLCASSLDLTRQDTYEQYFGPGTRLTVT.

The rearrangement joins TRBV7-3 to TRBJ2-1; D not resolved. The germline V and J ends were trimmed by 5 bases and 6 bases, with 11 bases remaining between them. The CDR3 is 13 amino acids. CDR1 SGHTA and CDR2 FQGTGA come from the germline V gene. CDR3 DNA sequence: TGTGCCAGCAGCCTCCCCCCTTTCAATGAGCAGTTCTTC. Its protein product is CASSLPPFNEQFF.

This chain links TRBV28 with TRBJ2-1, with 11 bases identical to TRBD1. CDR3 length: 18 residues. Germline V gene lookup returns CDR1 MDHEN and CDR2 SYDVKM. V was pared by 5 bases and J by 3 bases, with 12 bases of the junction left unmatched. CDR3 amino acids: CASSHRHPGQGVYNEQFF. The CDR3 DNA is TGTGCCAGCAGTCATAGGCACCCGGGACAGGGGGTCTACAATGAGCAGTTCTTC.

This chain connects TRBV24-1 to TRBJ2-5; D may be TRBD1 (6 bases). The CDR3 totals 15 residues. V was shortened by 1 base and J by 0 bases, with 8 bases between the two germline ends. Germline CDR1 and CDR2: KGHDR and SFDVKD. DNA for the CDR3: TGTGCCACCAGTGATTTAGGACAGAACCAAGAGACCCAGTACTTC. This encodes CATSDLGQNQETQYF.

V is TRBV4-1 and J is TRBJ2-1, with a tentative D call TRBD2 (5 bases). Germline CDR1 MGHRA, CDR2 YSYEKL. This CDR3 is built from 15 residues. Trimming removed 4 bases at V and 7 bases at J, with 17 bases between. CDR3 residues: CASSLADYPGNEQFF. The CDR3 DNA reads TGCGCCAGCAGCCTTGCCGACTACCCTGGGAATGAGCAGTTCTTC.

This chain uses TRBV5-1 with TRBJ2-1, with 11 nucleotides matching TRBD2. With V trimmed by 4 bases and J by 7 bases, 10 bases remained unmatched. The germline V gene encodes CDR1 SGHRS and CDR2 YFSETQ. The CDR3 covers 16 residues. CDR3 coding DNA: TGCGCCAGCAGCGAGGAACTAGCGGGAGCTCGGAATGAGCAGTTCTTC. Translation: CASSEELAGARNEQFF. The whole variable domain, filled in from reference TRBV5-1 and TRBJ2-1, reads KAGVTQTPRYLIKTRGQQVTLSCSPISGHRSVSWYQQTPGQGLQFLFEYFSETQRNKGNFPGRFSGRQFSNSRSEMNVSTLELGDSALYLCASSEELAGARNEQFFGPGTRLTVL.

The DNA of the CDR3 is TGTGCCAGCAGCCAAGATGGGGGGATCGAAGCTTTCTTT. This translates into CASSQDGGIEAFF. The genes are TRBV14 and TRBJ1-1; D possibly corresponds to TRBD1 (5 bases). Looked up from germline, CDR1 is SGHDN and CDR2 is FVKESK. There are 13 residues in the CDR3. The V gene lost 0 bases and the J gene lost 8 bases, with 10 bases spanning the gap.

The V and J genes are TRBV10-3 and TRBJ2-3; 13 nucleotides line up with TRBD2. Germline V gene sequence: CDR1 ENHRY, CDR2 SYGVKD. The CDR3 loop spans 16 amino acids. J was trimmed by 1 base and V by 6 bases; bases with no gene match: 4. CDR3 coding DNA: TGTGCCATCAGCGGACTAGCGGGAGAGGGCACAGATACGCAGTATTTT. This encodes CAISGLAGEGTDTQYF.

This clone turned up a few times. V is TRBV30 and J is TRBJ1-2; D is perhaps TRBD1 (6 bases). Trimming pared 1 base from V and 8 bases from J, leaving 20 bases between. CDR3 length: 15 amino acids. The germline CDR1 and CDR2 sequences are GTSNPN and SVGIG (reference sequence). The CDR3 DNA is TGTGCCTGGAGTGGATCGGCAGGGGTGCGTAGCGGCTACACCTTC. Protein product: CAWSGSAGVRSGYTF.

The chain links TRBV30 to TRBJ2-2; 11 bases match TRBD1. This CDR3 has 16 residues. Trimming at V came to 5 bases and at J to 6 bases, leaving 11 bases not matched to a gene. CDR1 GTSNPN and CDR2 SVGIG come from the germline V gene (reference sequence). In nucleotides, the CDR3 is TGTGCCTGGGGGCGTGGACAGGGGGCCTCGGCCGGGGAGCTGTTTTTT. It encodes CAWGRGQGASAGELFF. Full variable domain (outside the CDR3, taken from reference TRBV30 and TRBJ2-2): SQTIHQWPATLVQPVGSPLSLECTVEGTSNPNLYWYRQAAGRGLQLLFYSVGIGQISSEVPQNLSASRPQDRQFILSSKKLLLSDSGFYLCAWGRGQGASAGELFFGEGSRLTVL.

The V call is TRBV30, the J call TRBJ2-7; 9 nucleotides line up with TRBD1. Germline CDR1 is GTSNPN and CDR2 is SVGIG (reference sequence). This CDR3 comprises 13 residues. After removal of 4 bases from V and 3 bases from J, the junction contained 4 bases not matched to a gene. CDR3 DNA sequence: TGTGCCTGGAACAGGGGGCTTGACTACGAGCAGTACTTC. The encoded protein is CAWNRGLDYEQYF.

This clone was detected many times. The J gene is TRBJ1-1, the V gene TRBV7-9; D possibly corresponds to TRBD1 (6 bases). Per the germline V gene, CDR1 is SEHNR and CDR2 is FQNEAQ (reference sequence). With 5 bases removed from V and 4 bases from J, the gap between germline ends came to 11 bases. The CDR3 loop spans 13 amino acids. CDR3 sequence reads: CASSPLGATEAFF. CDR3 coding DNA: TGTGCCAGCAGCCCTCTGGGGGCCACTGAAGCTTTCTTT.